The 7 T cell receptor beta chains below come from one sample, sequenced in a study of blood T cell repertoires in COVID-19. The data were produced by immunoSEQ multiplex PCR, yet TCRdb's version contains in-frame clones alone and is incomplete. The sample has about 170,000 clones, around four fifths seen once; the top ten hold around 2.8%. The material sequenced was peripheral blood. These receptors were collected from a man between 65 and 85 years old with acute or convalescent COVID-19.

The CDR3 reads CASKRRESTGELFF. The CDR3 DNA reads TGTGCCAGTAAGAGGCGGGAGAGCACCGGGGAGCTGTTTTTT. The chain has TRBV11-3 and TRBJ2-2; TRBD2 matches at 7 bases. The CDR3 contains 14 residues. Germline CDR1 and CDR2: SGHNT and YENEEA. V lost 9 bases to trimming and J lost 4 bases; unmatched junction nucleotides: 8.

The V call is TRBV5-1, the J call TRBJ1-1; D possibly corresponds to TRBD1 (6 bases). V was trimmed by 2 bases and J by 5 bases, leaving 10 bases between them. The CDR3 contains 13 residues. Germline CDR1 SGHRS, CDR2 YFSETQ. For the CDR3, the DNA is TGCGCCAGCAGCTTAACAGGGCTGACTGAAGCTTTCTTT. Its translation is CASSLTGLTEAFF. The entire variable domain, with the rest obtained from reference TRBV5-1 and TRBJ1-1, is as follows: KAGVTQTPRYLIKTRGQQVTLSCSPISGHRSVSWYQQTPGQGLQFLFEYFSETQRNKGNFPGRFSGRQFSNSRSEMNVSTLELGDSALYLCASSLTGLTEAFFGQGTRLTVV.

The CDR3 bases are TGTGCCAGCAGGTCGGGGCTAGCGGGACGGGGTGAGCAGTTCTTC. Protein product: CASRSGLAGRGEQFF. This chain links TRBV28 with TRBJ2-1; 9 bases agree with TRBD2. The V segment lost 6 bases and the J segment 9 bases; nucleotides outside the gene matches: 12. Germline V gene lookup returns CDR1 MDHEN and CDR2 SYDVKM. The CDR3 runs to 15 residues.

This clone was observed a few times. This chain links TRBV18 with TRBJ1-1; D remains ambiguous. The CDR3 spans 13 residues. Per germline, CDR1 KGHSH and CDR2 LQKENI. With 2 bases removed from V and 1 base from J, the gap between germline ends came to 5 bases. The CDR3 coding sequence is TGTGCCAGCTCACCAAAGCCGAACACTGAAGCTTTCTTT. This encodes CASSPKPNTEAFF.

The CDR3 sequence: CASSYITGGRSPLHF. The CDR3 coding sequence is TGTGCCAGCAGTTACATAACAGGGGGCCGTTCACCCCTCCACTTT. The chain employs TRBV6-5 and TRBJ1-6; 9 bases fit TRBD1. Per the germline V gene, CDR1 is MNHEY and CDR2 is SVGAGI. V gave up 2 bases and J gave up 9 bases; unmatched junction bases: 5. The CDR3 is made up of 15 amino acids.

This clone was seen a single time. The chain carries TRBV7-3 and TRBJ2-1; 7 bases match TRBD2. The V gene end was trimmed by 0 bases and the J gene end by 5 bases; junction bases not matched to a gene: 1. The CDR3 has 14 amino acids. CDR1 SGHTA and CDR2 FQGTGA come from the germline V gene. The CDR3 DNA is TGTGCCAGCAGCTTAACTCTAGCGGACAATGAGCAGTTCTTC. It is translated as CASSLTLADNEQFF.

This chain uses TRBV27 with TRBJ1-2; 9 bases map to TRBD1. J was trimmed by 4 bases and V by 5 bases; bases with no gene match: 5. The CDR3 is made up of 14 amino acids. In germline, CDR1 is MNHEY, CDR2 SMNVEV (reference sequence). CDR3 protein: CASSRTGVAYGYTF. DNA of the CDR3: TGTGCCAGCAGTAGGACAGGGGTGGCCTATGGCTACACCTTC.